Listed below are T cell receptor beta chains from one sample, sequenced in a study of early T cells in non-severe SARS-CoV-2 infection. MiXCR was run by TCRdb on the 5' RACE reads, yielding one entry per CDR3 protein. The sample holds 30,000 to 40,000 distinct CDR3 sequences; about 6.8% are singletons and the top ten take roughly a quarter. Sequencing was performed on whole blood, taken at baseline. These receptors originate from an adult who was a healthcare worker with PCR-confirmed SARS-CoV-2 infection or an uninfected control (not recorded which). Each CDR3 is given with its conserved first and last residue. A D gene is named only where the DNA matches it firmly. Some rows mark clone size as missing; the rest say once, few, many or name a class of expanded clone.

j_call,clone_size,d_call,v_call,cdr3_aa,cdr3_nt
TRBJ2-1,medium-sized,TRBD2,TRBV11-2,CASSARLAGGLGYNEQFF,TGTGCCAGCAGCGCCCGACTAGCGGGAGGACTGGGTTACAATGAGCAGTTCTTC
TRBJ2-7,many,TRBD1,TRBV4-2,CASGTGDSNEQYF,TGTGCCAGCGGGACAGGGGATTCAAACGAGCAGTACTTC
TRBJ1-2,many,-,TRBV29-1,CSAAKTGIGDGYTF,TGCAGCGCTGCGAAGACAGGAATTGGCGATGGCTACACCTTC
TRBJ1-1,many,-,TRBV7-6,CASSASAEFGVLTEAFF,TGTGCCAGCAGCGCCTCCGCTGAATTCGGCGTTCTCACTGAAGCTTTCTTT
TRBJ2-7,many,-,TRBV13,CASSLNRGEQYF,TGTGCCAGCAGCTTAAATAGGGGAGAGCAGTACTTC
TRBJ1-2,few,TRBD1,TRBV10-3,CAIRPGQGGYGYTF,TGTGCCATCAGACCCGGACAGGGTGGCTATGGCTACACCTTC
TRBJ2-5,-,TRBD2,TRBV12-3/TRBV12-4,CASSRGTSGQETQYF,TGTGCCAGCAGCCGCGGGACTAGCGGCCAAGAGACCCAGTACTTC
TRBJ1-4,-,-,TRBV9,CASSPSSGKGEKLFF,TGTGCCAGCAGCCCCTCATCGGGGAAGGGTGAAAAACTGTTTTTT
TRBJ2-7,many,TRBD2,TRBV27,CASSALAGVDEQYF,TGTGCCAGCAGTGCACTAGCGGGAGTAGACGAGCAGTACTTC
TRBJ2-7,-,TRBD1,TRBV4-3,CASSRGDSSYEQYF,TGCGCCAGCAGCCGTGGGGACAGCTCCTACGAGCAGTACTTC
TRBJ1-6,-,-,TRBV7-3,CASSLTGDSPLHF,TGTGCCAGCAGCTTAACAGGGGATTCACCCCTCCACTTT
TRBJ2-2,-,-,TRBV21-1,CASSSSPGQGNTGELFF,TGTGCCAGCAGCTCCTCACCGGGACAGGGAAACACCGGGGAGCTGTTTTTT
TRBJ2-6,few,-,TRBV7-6,CASSLAGGSGANVLTF,TGTGCCAGCAGCTTAGCGGGAGGCTCTGGGGCCAACGTCCTGACTTTC
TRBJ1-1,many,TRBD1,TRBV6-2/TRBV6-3,CASSRTGGAEAFF,TGTGCCAGCAGTCGCACAGGGGGTGCTGAGGCTTTCTTT
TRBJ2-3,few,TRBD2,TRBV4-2,CASSQDWTSATDTQYF,TGTGCCAGCAGCCAGGATTGGACTAGCGCCACAGATACGCAGTATTTT
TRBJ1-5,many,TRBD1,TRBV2,CASREGQGSNQPQHF,TGTGCCAGCAGGGAAGGACAGGGCAGCAATCAGCCCCAGCATTTT
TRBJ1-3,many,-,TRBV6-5,CASSSSALSGNTIYF,TGTGCCAGCAGTTCCTCGGCCCTCTCTGGAAACACCATATATTTT
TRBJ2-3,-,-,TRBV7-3,CASSWLMSDTQYF,TGTGCCAGCAGTTGGTTGATGTCAGATACGCAGTATTTT
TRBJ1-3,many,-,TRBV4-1,CASSPQGSGNTIYF,TGCGCCAGCAGCCCGCAGGGATCCGGAAACACCATATATTTT
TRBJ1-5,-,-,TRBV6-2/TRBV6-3,CASSYDGIWQPQHF,TGTGCCAGCAGTTACGATGGTATTTGGCAGCCCCAGCATTTT
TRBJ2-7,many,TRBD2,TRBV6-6,CASRDSGRAYEQYF,TGTGCCAGCAGGGATAGCGGGAGGGCCTACGAGCAGTACTTC
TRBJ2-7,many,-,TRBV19,CASSKTGRDEQYF,TGTGCCAGTAGTAAGACAGGGAGGGACGAGCAGTACTTC
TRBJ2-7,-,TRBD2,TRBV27,CASRRMGTSGYEQYF,TGTGCCAGCAGACGGATGGGGACTAGCGGCTACGAGCAGTACTTC
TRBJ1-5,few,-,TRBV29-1,CSGSVGINQPRHF,TGCAGCGGTTCGGTCGGGATAAATCAGCCCCGGCATTTT
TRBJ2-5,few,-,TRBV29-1,CSVESWAQETQYF,TGCAGCGTTGAGAGTTGGGCCCAAGAGACCCAGTACTTC
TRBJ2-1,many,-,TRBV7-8,CASTPGSYNEQFF,TGTGCCAGCACCCCGGGCTCCTACAATGAGCAGTTCTTC
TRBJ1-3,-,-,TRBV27,CASRPTGISGNTIYF,TGTGCCAGCAGACCCACAGGGATCTCTGGAAACACCATATATTTT